The next 5 T cell receptor beta chains were all read from a single sample in a study of blood T cells in healthy people across ages. Using a J-beta primer mix together with a sample-barcoded 5' primer, a second PCR was run for about 6 to 11 cycles. TCRdb re-derived calls from the 5' RACE reads in MiXCR, one entry per CDR3 protein. Among about 1.4 million distinct CDR3 sequences listed, approximately 59% were seen once. The sample was blood. These receptors originate from a man aged 18 to 29 in good health.

This chain connects TRBV20-1 to TRBJ2-7; 9 bases are shared with TRBD2. With V trimmed by 6 bases and J by 2 bases, 8 bases remained unmatched. Germline V lookup: CDR1 DFQATT, CDR2 SNEGSKA (reference sequence). This CDR3 is 14 amino acids long. CDR3 in DNA: TGCAGTGCGATAGCGCCTAGCGGGACCTACGAGCAGTACTTC. It is translated as CSAIAPSGTYEQYF.

This clonotype was counted only a few times. V gene TRBV12-3 or TRBV12-4 combines with J gene TRBJ2-1; D remains ambiguous. Trimming left V 3 bases short and J 0 bases short, with 9 bases between. The CDR3 totals 15 residues. CDR3 sequence reads: CASSLRRSSYNEQFF. CDR3 nucleotide sequence: TGTGCCAGCAGTTTGCGGAGAAGCTCCTACAATGAGCAGTTCTTC.

The V call is TRBV6-5, the J call TRBJ2-7, with a tentative D call TRBD1 (5 bases). The CDR3 sequence is 13 residues long. The germline V and J ends were trimmed by 6 bases and 3 bases, with 12 bases remaining between them. Germline CDR1 and CDR2: MNHEY and SVGAGI. The CDR3 spells CASRPIQVYEQYF. The CDR3 DNA is TGTGCCAGCAGGCCTATACAGGTCTACGAGCAGTACTTC.

A single count supports this clonotype. The chain recombines TRBV3-1 with TRBJ1-3; no firm D call. The CDR3 spans 15 residues. The V gene's germline CDR1 is LGHDT and CDR2 YNNKEL (reference sequence). Trimming pared 5 bases from V and 4 bases from J, leaving 15 bases between. For the CDR3, the DNA is TGTGCCAGCAGCTTTGGGTTGTCTCTGGGAAACACCATATATTTT. It is translated as CASSFGLSLGNTIYF. The full variable domain, rest sourced from reference TRBV3-1 and TRBJ1-3, is DTAVSQTPKYLVTQMGNDKSIKCEQNLGHDTMYWYKQDSKKFLKIMFSYNNKELIINETVPNRFSPKSPDKAHLNLHINSLELGDSAVYFCASSFGLSLGNTIYFGEGSWLTVV.

The rearrangement links TRBV24-1 to TRBJ2-1; 7 nucleotides match TRBD2. Germline values: CDR1 KGHDR, CDR2 SFDVKD. The V gene end was trimmed by 3 bases and the J gene end by 3 bases; junction bases not matched to a gene: 7. CDR3 length: 16 amino acids. The CDR3 is CATSDGKRGHYNEQFF. CDR3 in DNA: TGTGCCACCAGTGATGGGAAGCGGGGCCACTACAATGAGCAGTTCTTC.